This T cell receptor (beta chain) was recovered during a study of cytomegalovirus exposure and HLA in healthy donors. Overall study results and limits: A later analysis reported that several of the most significant clusters appeared to be linked to common viral pathogens, among them Epstein-Barr virus. Fewer N-insertions than the roughly 670-donor mean were reportedly shown by an Asian-associated ancestry cluster in a later analysis. Listed as cytomegalovirus-associated were 150 or so TCR beta chains.

In its sample, this clone was seen a few times. Its antigen is not known. Primers for the PCR totalled 60 Vbeta and 13 Jbeta. Assay used: immunoSEQ multiplex PCR; TCRdb lists only in-frame clones, some missing. In the table there are approximately 170,000 clones, roughly 80% of which are singletons. Despite likely unrecorded immune exposures, the donors were nominally healthy at the time of sampling. This CDR3 has 14 residues. V lost 3 bases, J lost 5 bases, and 13 bases lay in between. CDR1 and CDR2 (germline): MNHNS, SASEGT. Source material: PBMCs. The receptor's source is a male donor in good health and CMV-seronegative. This chain links TRBV6-1 with TRBJ2-5, with D possibly being TRBD2 (6 bases). The CDR3 loop reads CASSEEGRGETQYF. For the CDR3, the DNA is TGTGCCAGCAGTGAGGAGGGTCGAGGGGAGACCCAGTACTTC.